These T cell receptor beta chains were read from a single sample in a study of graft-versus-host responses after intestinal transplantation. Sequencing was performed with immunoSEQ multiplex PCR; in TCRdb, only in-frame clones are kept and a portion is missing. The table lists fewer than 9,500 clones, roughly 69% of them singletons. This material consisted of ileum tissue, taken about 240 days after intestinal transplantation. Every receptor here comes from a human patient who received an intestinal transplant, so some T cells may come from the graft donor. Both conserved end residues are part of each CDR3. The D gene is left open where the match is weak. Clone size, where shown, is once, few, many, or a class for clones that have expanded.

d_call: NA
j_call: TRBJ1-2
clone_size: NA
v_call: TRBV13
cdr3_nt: TGTGCCAGCAGCTTAGGGAGTCAGGGAGACCGGGGCTACACCTTC
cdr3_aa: CASSLGSQGDRGYTF

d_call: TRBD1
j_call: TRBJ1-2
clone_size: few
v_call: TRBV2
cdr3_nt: TGTGCCAGCAGTGAAGAAGTGTACGGGGACAGGGGGATAGCTAACTATGGCTACACCTTC
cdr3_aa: CASSEEVYGDRGIANYGYTF

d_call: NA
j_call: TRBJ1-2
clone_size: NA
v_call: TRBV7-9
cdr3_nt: TGTGCCAGCACTCAAAACGGGGGGCCGGCTAACTATGGCTACACCTTC
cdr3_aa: CASTQNGGPANYGYTF

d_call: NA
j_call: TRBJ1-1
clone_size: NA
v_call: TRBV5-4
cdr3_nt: TGTGCCAGCAGCGTAGCAGGGGAAATTGAAGCTTTCTTT
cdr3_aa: CASSVAGEIEAFF

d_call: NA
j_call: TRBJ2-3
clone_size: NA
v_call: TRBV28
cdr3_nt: TGTGCCAGCAGTACCCCTTCTAGCCTGGGGCCAGATACGCAGTATTTT
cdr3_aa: CASSTPSSLGPDTQYF

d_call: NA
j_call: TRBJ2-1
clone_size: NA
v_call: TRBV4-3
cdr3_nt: TGCGCCAGCAGCCAAGTCCTCCAGGGGTCCTACAATGAGCAGTTCTTC
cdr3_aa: CASSQVLQGSYNEQFF

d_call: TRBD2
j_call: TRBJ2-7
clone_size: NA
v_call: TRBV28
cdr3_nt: TGTGCCAGCAGTTTACGGGACGCATCTAGCGGCAGCACAGACTACGAGCAGTACTTC
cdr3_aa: CASSLRDASSGSTDYEQYF

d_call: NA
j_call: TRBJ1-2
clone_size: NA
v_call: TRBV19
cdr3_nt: TGTGCCAGTAGTATCGGACTAGGAGGCAACTATGGCTACACCTTC
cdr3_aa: CASSIGLGGNYGYTF

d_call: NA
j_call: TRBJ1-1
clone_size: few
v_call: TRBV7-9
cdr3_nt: TGTGCCAGCAGCTTTGAGGGGAACACTGAAGCTTTCTTT
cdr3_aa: CASSFEGNTEAFF

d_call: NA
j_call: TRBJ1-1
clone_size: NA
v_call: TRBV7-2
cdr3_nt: TGTGCCAGCAGCTTAGACATCGCAGCGAACACTGAAGCTTTCTTT
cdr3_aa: CASSLDIAANTEAFF

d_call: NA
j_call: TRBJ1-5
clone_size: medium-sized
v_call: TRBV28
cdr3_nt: TGTGCCAGCACACCGCTCGGGGGTAATCGTCAGCCCCAGCATTTT
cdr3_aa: CASTPLGGNRQPQHF

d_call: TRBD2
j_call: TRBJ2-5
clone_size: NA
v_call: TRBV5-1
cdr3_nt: TGCGCCAGCAGCCCGCCGAGCGGGGGTGGACAAGAGACCCAGTACTTC
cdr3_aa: CASSPPSGGGQETQYF

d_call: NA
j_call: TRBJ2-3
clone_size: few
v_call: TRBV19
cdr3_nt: TGTGCCAGTAAACGCGGGGCCCGGGAGAATACGCAGTATTTT
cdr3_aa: CASKRGARENTQYF

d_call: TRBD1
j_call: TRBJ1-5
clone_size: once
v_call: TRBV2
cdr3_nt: TGTGCCAGCAGCCAACGACCGGGACAGGGGGTTGAGCAGCCCCAGCATTTT
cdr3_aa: CASSQRPGQGVEQPQHF

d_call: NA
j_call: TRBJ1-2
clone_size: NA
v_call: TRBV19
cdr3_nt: TGTGCCAGTAGTTTGTCGGAGCGGTCCTATGGCTACACCTTC
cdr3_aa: CASSLSERSYGYTF

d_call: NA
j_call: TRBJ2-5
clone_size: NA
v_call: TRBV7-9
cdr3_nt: TGTGCCAGCAGCTTTCAAGAGACCCAGTACTTC
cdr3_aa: CASSFQETQYF

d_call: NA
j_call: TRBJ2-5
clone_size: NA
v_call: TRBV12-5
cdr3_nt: TGTGCTAGTGGTTTGGAGTACGGCTACCAAGAGACCCAGTACTTC
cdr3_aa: CASGLEYGYQETQYF

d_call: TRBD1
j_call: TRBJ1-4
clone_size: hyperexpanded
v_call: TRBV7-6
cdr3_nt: TGTGCCAGCAGACCCGGACAGGGGGCTCTTGAAAAACTGTTTTTT
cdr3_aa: CASRPGQGALEKLFF

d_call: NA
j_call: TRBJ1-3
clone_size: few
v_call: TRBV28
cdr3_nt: TGTGCCAGCAGTTTCGGGGTCACTGGAAACACCATATATTTT
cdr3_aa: CASSFGVTGNTIYF